One sample yielded the 2 T cell receptor beta chains listed below, sequenced in a study of T-cell memory formation after mild COVID-19. Via MiXCR, TCRdb re-called the 5' RACE reads, giving one row per CDR3 protein. The repertoire consists of about 210,000 distinct CDR3 sequences, with roughly 27% occurring once and the leading ten covering 11%. Material: PBMCs or a T cell subset sorted from them (not recorded which). Every receptor here comes from an adult woman who had mild COVID-19 (a few samples of this study predate the infection). Cell type and time point are not known.

The table lists this clonotype with a few counts. CDR3 bases: TGTGCCAGCAGTGTGGGGGGCACTGAAGCTTTCTTT. Its protein is CASSVGGTEAFF. This sequence joins TRBV6-1 and TRBJ1-1; maybe TRBD1 (5 bases). The CDR3 is 12 residues long. Trimming took off 4 bases at V and 4 bases at J, with 7 bases between the two ends. The V gene's germline CDR1 is MNHNS and CDR2 SASEGT.

This clonotype was seen only a few times. The J gene is TRBJ2-5, the V gene TRBV5-1; D is uncertain. In germline, CDR1 is SGHRS, CDR2 YFSETQ. The CDR3 has 16 amino acids. Trimming took 0 bases from V and 0 from J, leaving 12 bases between them. CDR3 sequence (DNA): TGCGCCAGCAGCTTGGGGGCATCTTGGTACCAAGAGACCCAGTACTTC. It is translated as CASSLGASWYQETQYF.